This T cell receptor (beta chain) comes out of a study of blood T cells in healthy people across ages. This clonotype has a count of ten or more. This CDR3 is built from 15 residues. The V gene's germline CDR1 is SGHRS and CDR2 YFSETQ. The V end was cut by 4 bases, the J end by 2 bases, with 15 bases between. The use of a sample-barcoded 5' primer and a J-beta primer mix characterized a second PCR of about 7 to 12 cycles. TCRdb fed the 5' RACE reads into MiXCR, producing one record per CDR3 protein. The sample lists about 700,000 distinct CDR3 sequences, about a third seen once, with 15% in the top ten. There were at least 5 micrograms of total RNA extracted from every sample.

The chain uses TRBV5-1 and TRBJ1-2; no clear D. The specimen sequenced was blood. This sequence was found in a woman older than 75 in good health. The CDR3 here is CASSVSPGENYGYTF. The CDR3 nucleotides read TGCGCCAGCAGCGTATCTCCCGGGGAGAACTATGGCTACACCTTC. Full variable domain (rest looked up from reference TRBV5-1 and TRBJ1-2): KAGVTQTPRYLIKTRGQQVTLSCSPISGHRSVSWYQQTPGQGLQFLFEYFSETQRNKGNFPGRFSGRQFSNSRSEMNVSTLELGDSALYLCASSVSPGENYGYTFGSGTRLTVV.